This TCR beta chain was sequenced in a study of blood T cells in healthy people across ages. Whole-study results and caveats: Across the age range, TCR beta diversity per million T cells fell in a roughly linear way.

Germline V gene lookup returns CDR1 LNHNV and CDR2 YYDKDF (reference sequence). The CDR3 is made up of 15 amino acids. Together with a sample-barcoded 5' primer, a J-beta primer mix was included in a second PCR lasting about 7 to 11 cycles. TCRdb processed the 5' RACE reads anew with MiXCR; each CDR3 protein has one entry. The sample yields 850,000 to 1,000,000 distinct CDR3 sequences, roughly 51% seen once. The individuals who served as donors were healthy Caucasians living in Russia, aged about 6 to 95. A note on this clonotype: The antigen is unknown.

The sample comprised blood. The source is a woman in her fifties or sixties in good health. This rearrangement joins TRBV15 to TRBJ2-7; D gene ambiguous. TRBJ2-5 matches the DNA end more closely, so the J call is doubtful. CDR3 amino acids: CATSRDLGTGETQYF. Written as DNA, the CDR3 is TGTGCCACCAGCAGAGATCTCGGCACGGGAGAGACCCAGTACTTC.